This T cell receptor beta chain stems from a study of vaccination and CD4 T cells after COVID-19. Treatment noted: 10-day PBMC culture with coronavirus spike peptide pools or control peptides (ViraFEST assay). This clonotype was found a few times. The antigen remains unidentified. Cultured CD4+ T cells had their DNA profiled by the Oncomine TCR Beta short-read assay. TCRdb reprocessed the PCR reads with MiXCR, giving one entry per CDR3 protein. The data contain just under 20,000 distinct CDR3 sequences, less than 60% of them singletons. The CDR3 runs 16 residues. Germline V gene lookup returns CDR1 MDHEN and CDR2 SYDVKM. The junction had 13 bases not matched to a gene; V was cut back by 5 bases and J by 9 bases.

The specimen was CD4+ T cells from blood, cultured in vitro, collected after SARS-CoV-2 vaccination. The TCR was taken from a human donor who had recovered from COVID-19. The chain recombines TRBV28 with TRBJ2-1, with 10 bases identical to TRBD2. In nucleotides, the CDR3 is TGTGCCAGCAGTCGAGCGGGAGGGACTTTAGGAGGTGAGCAGTTCTTC. Its translation: CASSRAGGTLGGEQFF. The whole variable domain, remainder taken from reference TRBV28 and TRBJ2-1, is DVKVTQSSRYLVKRTGEKVFLECVQDMDHENMFWYRQDPGLGLRLIYFSYDVKMKEKGDIPEGYSVSREKKERFSLILESASTNQTSMYLCASSRAGGTLGGEQFFGPGTRLTVL.